What follows are 24 T cell receptor beta chains derived from one specimen sequenced in a study of OX40 agonist ivuxolimab in advanced cancers. Data came from immunoSEQ multiplex PCR; TCRdb stores just in-frame clones and leaves some out. The table has tens of thousands of clones, approximately 91% seen once. The sample here was CD4+ or CD8+ T cells sorted from blood, taken in a trial of the OX40 agonist ivuxolimab. Every receptor here comes from an adult with an advanced solid tumor such as melanoma, head and neck, liver or kidney cancer.

The V gene is TRBV5-1, the J gene TRBJ2-1; 7 nucleotides line up with TRBD2. The germline CDR1 and CDR2 sequences are SGHRS and YFSETQ. The CDR3 is 15 residues long. J gave up 3 bases and V 0 bases, and 3 bases lay outside the gene matches. The CDR3 here is CASSLGLADYNEQFF. The CDR3 DNA reads TGCGCCAGCAGCTTGGGTCTAGCGGACTACAATGAGCAGTTCTTC. The full variable domain, with the rest looked up from reference TRBV5-1 and TRBJ2-1, is KAGVTQTPRYLIKTRGQQVTLSCSPISGHRSVSWYQQTPGQGLQFLFEYFSETQRNKGNFPGRFSGRQFSNSRSEMNVSTLELGDSALYLCASSLGLADYNEQFFGPGTRLTVL.

The J gene is TRBJ2-1, the V gene TRBV7-2; 10 positions match TRBD2. This CDR3 region has 16 residues. CDR1 and CDR2 (germline): SGHTA, FQGNSA. After removal of 1 base from V and 3 bases from J, the junction contained 3 bases not matched to a gene. In DNA, the CDR3 is TGTGCCAGCAGCTTAGTTCTAGCGGGAGTCTACAATGAGCAGTTCTTC. Translated: CASSLVLAGVYNEQFF.

The chain has TRBV7-9 and TRBJ1-1; D gene uncertain. Trimming shortened V by 5 bases and J by 0 bases, and 7 bases separated the two germline ends. In germline, CDR1 is SEHNR, CDR2 FQNEAQ (reference sequence). This CDR3 contains 13 residues. The CDR3 coding sequence is TGTGCCAGCAGCCTCTCCCTGAACACTGAAGCTTTCTTT. Amino acid sequence: CASSLSLNTEAFF.

This clone was observed a single time. This chain connects TRBV6-5 to TRBJ2-7; no reliable D call. Germline lookup yields CDR1 MNHEY and CDR2 SVGAGI. The V and J ends lost 10 bases and 0 bases respectively, with 10 bases between them. The CDR3 contains 12 residues. CDR3 amino acids: CATSVGSYEQYF. CDR3 DNA: TGTGCCACCTCGGTGGGCTCCTACGAGCAGTACTTC.

V and J are TRBV15 and TRBJ1-2; D is perhaps TRBD1 (5 bases). V lost 3 bases and J 5 bases, leaving 16 bases between the germline ends. CDR3 length: 15 amino acids. Germline V gene sequence: CDR1 LNHNV, CDR2 YYDKDF (reference sequence). The CDR3, as DNA: TGTGCCACCAGCAGCCTACAGGAGGAAGCTTATGGCTACACCTTC. Its protein product is CATSSLQEEAYGYTF.

This clone was observed a few times. This chain connects TRBV6-1 to TRBJ2-7; 7 bases are a match to TRBD2. The J segment lost 3 bases and the V segment lost 1 base, leaving 6 bases of the junction unmatched. The CDR3 is 15 amino acids. Germline V gives CDR1 MNHNS, CDR2 SASEGT. DNA for the CDR3: TGTGCCAGCAGTGAAGGGGCTAGCGGAAGCTACGAGCAGTACTTC. As protein: CASSEGASGSYEQYF.

The chain couples TRBV6-1 to TRBJ1-3, with D maybe TRBD1 (5 bases). V shed 3 bases and J shed 0 bases, with 9 bases lying between them. CDR1 and CDR2 from the germline V gene are MNHNS and SASEGT. The CDR3 spans 15 residues. CDR3 DNA sequence: TGTGCCAGCAGTGAGTCAGGGACCTCTGGAAACACCATATATTTT. This sequence encodes CASSESGTSGNTIYF.

The CDR3 here is CASSLSRTAVYEQYF. The DNA of the CDR3 is TGTGCCAGCAGCTTGAGTCGGACAGCGGTATACGAGCAGTACTTC. The V gene is TRBV5-5, the J gene TRBJ2-7; D is possibly TRBD1 (6 bases). Trimming removed 1 base at V and 4 bases at J, with 15 bases between. Per germline, CDR1 SGHKS and CDR2 YYEKEE (reference sequence). The CDR3 is made up of 15 amino acids.

The DNA for the CDR3 is TGTGCCAGCAAAGGGCTAGCGGGAGCTTACAATGAGCAGTTCTTC. This translates into CASKGLAGAYNEQFF. The gene calls are TRBV11-2 and TRBJ2-1; the match to TRBD2 covers 10 bases. Germline CDR1 and CDR2: SGHAT and FQNNGV. V trimming: 7 bases; J trimming: 4 bases; junction bases outside the gene matches: 7. The CDR3 is 15 amino acids. Combining the CDR3 with reference TRBV11-2 and TRBJ2-1 gives the whole variable domain EAGVAQSPRYKIIEKRQSVAFWCNPISGHATLYWYQQILGQGPKLLIQFQNNGVVDDSQLPKDRFSAERLKGVDSTLKIQPAKLEDSAVYLCASKGLAGAYNEQFFGPGTRLTVL.

The chain has TRBV7-6 and TRBJ1-5; D unresolved. Trimming took off 0 bases at V and 1 base at J, with 7 bases between the two ends. The CDR3 covers 15 residues. Germline V gene data show CDR1 as SGHVS and CDR2 as FNYEAQ. The CDR3: CASSLALGSNQPQHF. Written as DNA, the CDR3 is TGTGCCAGCAGCTTAGCGCTTGGGAGCAATCAGCCCCAGCATTTT.

V gene TRBV28 combines with J gene TRBJ2-1, with a possible D match to TRBD2 (5 bases). Germline V CDR1 and CDR2: MDHEN, SYDVKM. This CDR3 is 16 amino acids long. V was pared by 3 bases and J by 5 bases, with 17 bases between. This chain's CDR3 is CASSLGSRVHNNEQFF. In DNA form, the CDR3 reads TGTGCCAGCAGTTTGGGCTCGAGGGTCCACAACAATGAGCAGTTCTTC.

V usage is TRBV5-4 and J usage is TRBJ2-5; possible D gene TRBD1, 5 bases. V lost 4 bases and J 2 bases, leaving 12 bases between the germline ends. Germline CDR1 and CDR2: SGHNT and YYREEE (reference sequence). This CDR3 has 14 amino acids. The CDR3 spells CASSIRQRQETQYF. CDR3 bases: TGTGCCAGCAGCATCCGACAGCGACAAGAGACCCAGTACTTC. Together with reference TRBV5-4 and TRBJ2-5, the CDR3 gives the full variable domain: ETGVTQSPTHLIKTRGQQVTLRCSSQSGHNTVSWYQQALGQGPQFIFQYYREEENGRGNFPPRFSGLQFPNYSSELNVNALELDDSALYLCASSIRQRQETQYFGPGTRLLVL.

The DNA of the CDR3 is TGTGCCAGCAGAGACACTGACTCTGGAAACACCATATATTTT. Its protein product is CASRDTDSGNTIYF. This chain joins TRBV11-2 and TRBJ1-3, with D hard to call. Germline V gene sequence: CDR1 SGHAT, CDR2 FQNNGV. This CDR3 contains 14 residues. Deletions cut 6 bases from V and 0 bases from J, with 9 bases between.

V usage is TRBV27 and J usage is TRBJ2-1; 12 bases line up with TRBD1. The length of the CDR3 is 14 residues. J was trimmed by 10 bases and V by 5 bases; bases with no gene match: 6. Per the germline V gene, CDR1 is MNHEY and CDR2 is SMNVEV (reference sequence). The chain's CDR3 is CASSRDRGREEQFF. The DNA for the CDR3 is TGTGCCAGCAGTAGGGACAGGGGGCGAGAGGAGCAGTTCTTC.

CDR3: CASSEESWKGYTF. The CDR3 DNA reads as TGTGCCAGCAGTGAAGAGTCCTGGAAGGGCTACACCTTC. This chain connects TRBV2 to TRBJ1-2; no definite D call. Trimming stripped 1 base from V and 8 bases from J, with 11 bases between. Germline V gives CDR1 SNHLY, CDR2 FYNNEI. The CDR3 length is 13 residues.

The chain uses TRBV9 and TRBJ2-1; TRBD1 might be the D (6 bases). V was cut by 0 bases and J by 8 bases, with 18 bases left in between. Germline V gives CDR1 SGDLS, CDR2 YYNGEE. This CDR3 spans 16 amino acids. DNA of the CDR3: TGTGCCAGCAGCGTAGAGGGGGACCACGGAGGCGATGAGCAGTTCTTC. Its protein product is CASSVEGDHGGDEQFF.

This chain uses TRBV5-1 with TRBJ1-1; 8 bases are shared with TRBD1. The CDR3 sequence is 13 residues long. V shed 2 bases, J shed 7 bases, and the junction held 4 bases outside the gene matches. Germline V lookup: CDR1 SGHRS, CDR2 YFSETQ. CDR3 bases: TGCGCCAGCAGCTTTTCAGGGGGCGGTGAAGCTTTCTTT. This gives the protein CASSFSGGGEAFF.

J is TRBJ2-7 and V is TRBV7-9; TRBD1 aligns across 11 bases. Germline V lookup: CDR1 SEHNR, CDR2 FQNEAQ (reference sequence). Trimming took 3 bases from V and 3 from J; bases not matched to a gene: 1. This CDR3 is built from 14 residues. The CDR3 DNA follows: TGTGCCAGCAGCTTGGACAGGGGGCTCTACGAGCAGTACTTC. Its protein is CASSLDRGLYEQYF.

This chain links TRBV27 with TRBJ1-6; 10 nucleotides match TRBD1. This CDR3 is 17 amino acids long. After removal of 2 bases from V and 10 bases from J, the junction contained 11 bases not matched to a gene. Germline assignment: CDR1 MNHEY and CDR2 SMNVEV (reference sequence). The DNA for the CDR3 is TGTGCCAGCAGTTTAGGCCGGCCGGGACAGGGGCTCTCACCCCTCCACTTT. Translation: CASSLGRPGQGLSPLHF.

This chain links TRBV30 with TRBJ2-1; TRBD2 might be the D (6 bases). Trimming shortened V by 2 bases and J by 7 bases, and 15 bases separated the two germline ends. Germline CDR1 is GTSNPN and CDR2 is SVGIG (reference sequence). The CDR3 runs 14 residues. The CDR3 loop reads CAWSLGLGGNEQFF. CDR3 nucleotides: TGTGCCTGGAGTCTCGGGTTGGGGGGAAATGAGCAGTTCTTC.

This clone was seen many times. This sequence joins TRBV29-1 and TRBJ2-1; TRBD2 matches at 11 bases. The CDR3 covers 20 residues. Trimming removed 4 bases from V and 0 bases from J; junction bases left unmatched: 17. Germline assignment: CDR1 SQVTM and CDR2 ANQGSEA. CDR3 region: CSVGGIAGGVDRSSYNEQFF. The CDR3 nucleotides read TGCAGCGTTGGGGGTATAGCGGGAGGGGTAGACCGGAGCTCCTACAATGAGCAGTTCTTC.

The chain employs TRBV28 and TRBJ1-1, with TRBD1 identical over 7 bases. The germline CDR1 and CDR2 sequences are MDHEN and SYDVKM. The CDR3 has 13 residues. V shed 5 bases, J shed 5 bases, and the junction held 5 bases outside the gene matches. The CDR3 region has the DNA TGTGCCAGCAGTAACCCAGGGGGAACTGAAGCTTTCTTT. Amino acids: CASSNPGGTEAFF.

This chain connects TRBV4-1 to TRBJ1-3; 7 bases map to TRBD1. CDR3 length: 14 amino acids. In germline, CDR1 is MGHRA, CDR2 YSYEKL. The V segment lost 2 bases and the J segment 6 bases; nucleotides outside the gene matches: 4. CDR3 bases: TGCGCCAGCAGCCAACAGGGGGTGGAAAACACCATATATTTT. Translation gives CASSQQGVENTIYF.

The V and J genes are TRBV6-5 and TRBJ2-7; TRBD2 agrees at 7 bases. Germline CDR1 reads MNHEY; CDR2 reads SVGAGI. V lost 2 bases, J lost 0 bases, and 4 bases stayed unmatched. The CDR3 has 15 residues. Here the CDR3 DNA reads TGTGCCAGCAGTTACGGGGGGGGATACTCCTACGAGCAGTACTTC. This translates into CASSYGGGYSYEQYF.